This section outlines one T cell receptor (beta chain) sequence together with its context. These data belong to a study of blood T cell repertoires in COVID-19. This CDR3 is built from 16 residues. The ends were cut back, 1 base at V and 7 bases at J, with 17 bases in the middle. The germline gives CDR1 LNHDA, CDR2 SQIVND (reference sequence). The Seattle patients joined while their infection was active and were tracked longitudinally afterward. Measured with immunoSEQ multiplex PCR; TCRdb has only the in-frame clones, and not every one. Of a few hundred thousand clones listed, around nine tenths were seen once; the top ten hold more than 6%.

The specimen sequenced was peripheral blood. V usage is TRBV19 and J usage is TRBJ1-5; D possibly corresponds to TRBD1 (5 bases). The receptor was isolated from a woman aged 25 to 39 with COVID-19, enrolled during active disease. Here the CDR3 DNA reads TGTGCCAGTAGTATAGGCGGGACTCAAGTCGAACAGCCCCAGCATTTT. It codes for CASSIGGTQVEQPQHF.